This section outlines one T cell receptor (beta chain) sequence together with its context. The antigen this receptor binds is unknown. Base qualities were left out, and no much larger clone turns up one base away. The immunoSEQ Assay was the method used to sequence TCRbeta CDR3 regions. After extraction, genomic DNA underwent amplification by bias-controlled multiplex PCR, followed by high-throughput sequencing. In the source study's methods: To quantify the absolute abundance of every unique TCRbeta CDR3 region, sequences were collapsed and filtered. T cell fraction was estimated by normalization of TCRbeta template counts to usable DNA, with usable DNA being measured through amplification of reference genes present in all nucleated cells. Repertoire TCRs were annotated as SARS-CoV-2-specific when V gene, CDR3 amino acid sequence and J gene were exactly matched to a known reactive TCR set. The reference SARS-CoV-2 TCR set came from MIRA and was filtered for enrichment in COVID-19-positive ImmuneCODE repertoires, removing public or cross-reactive TCRs. Based on the MIRA antigens, annotated TCRs were further analysed at the level of specific ORF or position within ORF. Depth was the summed frequency of annotated unique rearrangements, while breadth was defined as annotated unique rearrangements over total unique productive rearrangements. Group comparisons of TCR breadth used two-sided Wilcoxon rank-sum tests. Sourced from immuneACCESS, this table was stored by TCRdb with only in-frame sequences that have V and J called. A share of the clones is absent; for the studies checked, an unresolved V gene accounts for under half, and the remainder has no known explanation. Clone size and V and J calls were adopted from that table, with D and trimming inferred from the DNA. Present in this sample are around 300,000 clones, approximately 86% of which were seen just once. Around 11% of the sample lies in the top ten.

The sample is drawn from a study of Ad26.COV2.S vaccination and SARS-CoV-2 variants (dated by TCRdb to the early 2020s). Describing the broader study: Vaccine-arm donors came from COV1001, a multicentre, randomized, double-blind, placebo-controlled phase I-IIa trial of Ad26.COV2.S in healthy adults. The TCR-sequenced set comprised around 30 samples: approximately 20 Ad26.COV2.S vaccine recipients, 5 placebo recipients and 8 SARS-CoV-2 convalescent individuals. Dosing of Ad26.COV2.S was intramuscular, at either 5x10^10 or 1x10^11 viral particles, delivered as one shot or as two shots spaced 56 days apart. Investigators remained blinded to trial group allocation during experiments and outcome assessment. Participants in the trial were split at random into five groups of five each, receiving low-dose or high-dose Ad26.COV2.S once or twice, or else placebo on both occasions. TCRbeta repertoire sequencing was used to assess the specificity and breadth of SARS-CoV-2-reactive T cell receptors after Ad26.COV2.S vaccination.

CDR1 and CDR2 (SGDLS, YYNGEE) derive from the germline V gene. V is shortened by 0 bases, J by 8 bases, and the region joining them spans 14 bases. The CDR3, from cysteine to phenylalanine, totals 14 residues. CDR3 DNA is the only sequence kept; it has 42 bases, read in frame from the first base. Read against the paper, the sample's treatment or condition label means: some 20 received Ad26.COV2.S at low or high dose, single or two shots; a few received placebo; per-sample allocation not given. For vaccine and placebo recipients, the sequenced repertoires came from samples collected on day 63 after the first injection. Cohort 1b enrolled 25 adults aged 18-55 years at a single site in Boston, USA, between 29 July and 7 August 2020. As a vaccine, Ad26.COV2.S was a replication-incompetent adenovirus type 26 vector that expressed a prefusion-stabilized SARS-CoV-2 spike protein derived from the original Wuhan strain.

What the work shows at the level of the full study, not this receptor alone: After vaccination, substantial breadth of spike-specific CD8+ and CD4+ T cell responses was reported. Comparable non-spike TCR breadth was observed between vaccine and placebo recipients, consistent with only spike being contained in the vaccine. The authors noted that total T cell responses may have been underestimated by the TCR breadth and depth analyses. The study was not powered for comparison of responses between vaccine doses or regimens. Higher spike-specific TCR breadth was observed in Ad26.COV2.S recipients than in placebo recipients (P = 0.0014).

This material consisted of peripheral blood, taken in a trial of Ad26.COV2.S vaccine versus placebo. Recombination linked TRBV9 to TRBJ1-2, with the D gene too uncertain to name. The receptor comes from a person between 18 and 59 years old who received the Ad26.COV2.S COVID-19 vaccine or a placebo. The nucleotides are TGTGCCAGCAGCGTAGGTGGTGCAGCTCCCGGCTACACCTTC. It is translated as CASSVGGAAPGYTF.